These T cell receptor beta chains were read from a single sample in a study of cytomegalovirus exposure and HLA in healthy donors. Method: immunoSEQ multiplex PCR; TCRdb's copy keeps in-frame clones and lacks some. The sample lists 130,000 to 150,000 clones, 60% to 85% seen once, with around 3% in the top ten. Sequencing was done on a sample of PBMCs. The receptors here all came from a man between 35 and 55 years old in good health and CMV-seropositive. Each CDR3 is given with its conserved first and last residue. D genes are given only for firm matches. Only some rows state a clone size, as once, few, many or a class for expanded clones.

V gene,D gene,clone size,J gene,CDR3 DNA,CDR3 protein
TRBV6-1,TRBD1,-,TRBJ1-5,TGTGCCACAACCGGACAGGGGACCCATCAGCCCCAGCATTTT,CATTGQGTHQPQHF
TRBV5-6,-,-,TRBJ2-7,TGTGCCAGCAGCTTGACAATGACCTACGAGCAGTACTTC,CASSLTMTYEQYF
TRBV29-1,-,-,TRBJ2-3,TGCAGCGTTGAAGATCGACGGAGCGGTTTAACCACAGATACGCAGTATTTT,CSVEDRRSGLTTDTQYF
TRBV30,TRBD1,-,TRBJ1-2,TGTGCCTGGAGTGTAATTCTACAGGGGGGCTACACCTTC,CAWSVILQGGYTF
TRBV6-1,TRBD1,few,TRBJ2-1,TGTGCCAGCAGTGCGCGTAGACAGGGATATAGCAATGAGCAGTTCTTC,CASSARRQGYSNEQFF
TRBV7-9,TRBD2,-,TRBJ2-7,TGTGCCAGCATACGGGAGGTACCTCCGTACGAGCAGTACTTC,CASIREVPPYEQYF
TRBV13,TRBD1,-,TRBJ1-2,TGTGCCAGCAGCTTAGTGGGGACAGGGACCCGGGGAGGCTACACCTTC,CASSLVGTGTRGGYTF
TRBV5-1,-,-,TRBJ2-7,TGCGCCAGCAGCTTGGCTGGGGGCCCCTACGAGCAGTACTTC,CASSLAGGPYEQYF
TRBV5-4,-,-,TRBJ2-1,TGTGCCAGCAGCTTGGCAGGTGGGTGGAGGGGGGGCTACAATGAGCAGTTCTTC,CASSLAGGWRGGYNEQFF
TRBV15,TRBD1,-,TRBJ1-2,TGTGCCACCAGCACCCTTGGGGACAGGGCCACGATTAACTATGGCTACACCTTC,CATSTLGDRATINYGYTF
TRBV29-1,-,-,TRBJ1-1,TGCAGCGTTGAGGGCAGGCGCTACTTGAACACTGAAGCTTTCTTT,CSVEGRRYLNTEAFF
TRBV5-1,-,-,TRBJ1-4,TGCGCCAGCAGCTTGGGAACAGGAGCAACTAATGAAAAACTGTTTTTT,CASSLGTGATNEKLFF
TRBV6-5,TRBD1,few,TRBJ1-1,TGTGCCAGCAGAGGGACAGGGGGGTTCGCTGAAGCTTTCTTT,CASRGTGGFAEAFF
TRBV7-9,TRBD2,-,TRBJ2-2,TGTGCCAGCCGCCCTCGGCCCCGACTAGCGGGAGAGACCGGGGAGCTGTTTTTT,CASRPRPRLAGETGELFF
TRBV28,TRBD1,once,TRBJ2-3,TGTGCCAGCGGATTTAGACAGGGGGTCACAGATACGCAGTATTTT,CASGFRQGVTDTQYF
TRBV5-8,-,-,TRBJ2-5,TGTGCCAGCAGCGGCCGGGATAGGGAGGAGACCCAGTACTTC,CASSGRDREETQYF
TRBV6-1,-,-,TRBJ1-2,TGTGCCAGCCTCCCGGGACCAGGGGCCCTAGCTGGCTACACCTTC,CASLPGPGALAGYTF
TRBV27,TRBD1,few,TRBJ2-6,TGTGCCAGCAGTTTGCGATCGACAGGGTCCGGGGCCAACGTCCTGACTTTC,CASSLRSTGSGANVLTF
TRBV7-7,TRBD2,-,TRBJ2-7,TGTGCCAGCAGCTTACTCATCGCGGGAGGGCAGGACGAGCAGTACTTC,CASSLLIAGGQDEQYF
TRBV27,-,-,TRBJ1-3,TGTGCCAGCAGTTTTTTGGGGGGCTCTGGAAACACCATATATTTT,CASSFLGGSGNTIYF
TRBV10-3,-,-,TRBJ2-7,TGTGCCATCAGTGTTCGTGACAGTAAAGACGAGCAGTACTTC,CAISVRDSKDEQYF
TRBV6-1,TRBD1,few,TRBJ1-1,TGTGCCAGCATCCCAGGACAGGGAGAGGTCACTGAAGCTTTCTTT,CASIPGQGEVTEAFF
TRBV6-6,-,-,TRBJ1-1,TGTGCCAGCGGTACGCGGGGGAGAAACACTGAAGCTTTCTTT,CASGTRGRNTEAFF
TRBV11-2,TRBD2,-,TRBJ2-7,TGTGCCAGCAGCTTATTAATCGGTGCTAGCGGAAAATACGAGCAGTACTTC,CASSLLIGASGKYEQYF
TRBV7-3,-,few,TRBJ1-2,TGTGCCAGCAGCTTAAAGGCGGATTCGAACTATGGCTACACCTTC,CASSLKADSNYGYTF
TRBV5-1,TRBD1,-,TRBJ1-2,TGCGCCAGCAGCTTGTCGGGACAGGGGGCGCAGAACTATGGCTACACCTTC,CASSLSGQGAQNYGYTF
TRBV7-3,-,-,TRBJ2-3,TGTGCCAGCAGCTTAACGTTCGCGCGTGGTGGCACAGATACGCAGTATTTT,CASSLTFARGGTDTQYF
TRBV6-5,TRBD1,-,TRBJ2-1,TGTGCCAGCAGGGCCGGGACAGCTAACAATGAGCAGTTCTTC,CASRAGTANNEQFF
TRBV10-3,TRBD2,-,TRBJ2-7,TGTGCCATCAGTGCAACCGGGACTAGTTACGAGCAGTACTTC,CAISATGTSYEQYF
TRBV4-2,-,-,TRBJ1-2,TGTGCCAGCAGCCAAGACCTTCGGGACTTCGGCTATGGCTACACCTTC,CASSQDLRDFGYGYTF
TRBV30,-,-,TRBJ1-5,TGTGCCTGGAGTGTACCGGGGGGCTGGGGACAGCCCCAGCATTTT,CAWSVPGGWGQPQHF
TRBV30,-,-,TRBJ1-1,TGTGCCTGGAGGTTTGACAGACCAAACACTGAAGCTTTCTTT,CAWRFDRPNTEAFF
TRBV29-1,TRBD2,once,TRBJ2-7,TGCAGCGCCCGCGGGGGGTCCTACGAGCAGTACTTC,CSARGGSYEQYF
TRBV2,-,-,TRBJ2-7,TGTGCCAGCAGAGCCGGGAGCTCCTACGAGCAGTACTTC,CASRAGSSYEQYF
TRBV2,TRBD2,-,TRBJ2-7,TGTGCCAGCAAGGGTTCGCGGGAGGCCTCAATGGCGCAGTACTTC,CASKGSREASMAQYF
TRBV18,-,-,TRBJ2-7,TGTGCCAGCTCTCCTCTTGTCGAGGGTTACGAGCAGTACTTC,CASSPLVEGYEQYF
TRBV18,-,-,TRBJ2-3,TGTGCCAGCTCCGAAAACAGCCTCACAGATACGCAGTATTTT,CASSENSLTDTQYF
TRBV19,-,-,TRBJ1-2,TGTGCCAGTAGTATAGAGGGACACCAAGGAATTGGCTACACCTTC,CASSIEGHQGIGYTF
TRBV7-9,TRBD1,-,TRBJ1-2,TGTGCCAGCAGCTCTTCCGTCGACAGGGATGGCTACACCTTC,CASSSSVDRDGYTF
TRBV2,TRBD2,-,TRBJ2-2,TGTGCCAGCAGAAGGACTAGCGACGGGGAGCTGTTTTTT,CASRRTSDGELFF
TRBV2,TRBD1,-,TRBJ2-7,TGTGCCAGCAGTCGGGACAGGGGTTCCTACGAGCAGTACTTC,CASSRDRGSYEQYF
TRBV6-6,-,-,TRBJ2-7,TGTGCCAGCAGTTTGGGGGCGGGAGCGGCTTACGAGCAGTACTTC,CASSLGAGAAYEQYF
TRBV19,-,-,TRBJ1-2,TGTGCCAGTAGTACCCTTGACAGCTATGGCTACACCTTC,CASSTLDSYGYTF
TRBV28,TRBD1,-,TRBJ1-1,TGTGCCAGCAGTCCTCCGGGACAGGGGAGGACTGAAGCTTTCTTT,CASSPPGQGRTEAFF
TRBV28,TRBD1,once,TRBJ2-7,TGTGCCAGCAGTTTTGGGACAGGGGGCGCCGGCTACGAGCAGTACTTC,CASSFGTGGAGYEQYF
TRBV7-2,-,-,TRBJ1-5,TGTGCCAGCAGCCCCTATAATCAGCCCCAGCATTTT,CASSPYNQPQHF
TRBV5-1,-,few,TRBJ2-5,TGCGCCAGCGGGGCCCAAGAGACCCAGTACTTC,CASGAQETQYF
TRBV30,-,-,TRBJ1-2,TGTGCCTGGAAACCCGGGGGGCAGGGCGCTAACTATGGCTACACCTTC,CAWKPGGQGANYGYTF